A single sample gave rise to the 32 T cell receptor beta chains below, sequenced in a study of regulatory and conventional T cells in breast cancer. One entry per CDR3 protein, called by TCRdb with MiXCR from the PCR reads. This table has about 1,400 distinct CDR3 sequences, 67% appearing once. The sequenced sample was regulatory T cells from blood. All receptors derive from a female donor in good health.

The rearrangement uses TRBV6-5 and TRBJ1-1, with 7 bases lining up with TRBD1. This CDR3 has 14 residues. After removal of 0 bases from V and 4 bases from J, the junction contained 2 bases not matched to a gene. CDR1 and CDR2 from the germline V gene are MNHEY and SVGAGI. The CDR3 protein is CASSYSRQGTEAFF. The CDR3 DNA follows: TGTGCCAGCAGTTACTCGAGACAGGGCACTGAAGCTTTCTTT.

This chain connects TRBV19 to TRBJ1-5; 10 bases line up with TRBD1. CDR3 length: 16 residues. The ends lost 7 bases at V and 3 bases at J; junction bases unmatched: 9. Germline CDR1 is LNHDA and CDR2 is SQIVND (reference sequence). As DNA, the CDR3 is TGTGCCAGTAAAGGGATGGGACAGGGGATCAATCAGCCCCAGCATTTT. Translation gives CASKGMGQGINQPQHF.

The genes are TRBV20-1 and TRBJ1-5; perhaps TRBD1 as D (5 bases). Germline values: CDR1 DFQATT, CDR2 SNEGSKA (reference sequence). CDR3 length: 10 amino acids. CDR3 amino acids: CRGLIRPQHF. CDR3 DNA sequence: TGCAGGGGACTCATCAGACCCCAGCATTTT.

This sequence joins TRBV5-1 and TRBJ2-7; D is perhaps TRBD2 (6 bases). CDR1 and CDR2 (germline): SGHRS, YFSETQ. The CDR3 is 15 amino acids. Trimming removed 2 bases from V and 7 bases from J, with 19 bases in between. Here the CDR3 reads CASSLVYGRRGEQYF. CDR3 coding DNA: TGCGCCAGCAGCTTAGTGTACGGGAGACGGGGGGAGCAGTACTTC.

This clonotype showed up just a few times. The V and J genes are TRBV3-1 and TRBJ2-4; 8 positions agree with TRBD2. V lost 1 base and J lost 0; bases outside the gene matches: 5. The CDR3 is made up of 17 amino acids. Germline assignment: CDR1 LGHDT and CDR2 YNNKEL (reference sequence). CDR3 DNA: TGTGCCAGCAGCCAAGTACTTAGCGGGGTAGCCAAAAACATTCAGTACTTC. This encodes CASSQVLSGVAKNIQYF.

The chain uses TRBV10-3 and TRBJ1-2, with a weak D call TRBD1 (5 bases). V was shortened by 7 bases and J by 4 bases, with 13 bases between the two germline ends. The germline V gene has CDR1 ENHRY and CDR2 SYGVKD. CDR3 length: 13 amino acids. In DNA, the CDR3 is TGTGCCATCACTTCCTCGGGGGGCTATGGCTACACCTTC. This encodes CAITSSGGYGYTF.

The chain links TRBV7-8 to TRBJ1-1; D ambiguous. This CDR3 contains 15 residues. Germline V CDR1 and CDR2: SGHVS, FQNEAQ. V was shortened by 3 bases and J by 0 bases, with 11 bases between the two germline ends. Here the CDR3 DNA reads TGTGCCAGCAGCTTGGTCCCGACTTTGAACACTGAAGCTTTCTTT. The encoded protein is CASSLVPTLNTEAFF.

Comments on this clonotype: One end of the junction fails to match germline, which may point to a read error. V and J are TRBV7-6 and TRBJ2-1, with no clear D. Germline loops: CDR1 SGHVS, CDR2 FNYEAQ. The CDR3 extends over 12 amino acids. The CDR3 loop is CASSDFFNEQSF. The CDR3 DNA is TGTGCCAGCAGCGACTTCTTCAATGAGCAGTCCTTC.

The chain has TRBV20-1 and TRBJ1-5, with D perhaps matching TRBD1 (6 bases). The V gene's germline CDR1 is DFQATT and CDR2 SNEGSKA (reference sequence). This CDR3 has 12 amino acids. V was trimmed by 4 bases and J by 5 bases, leaving 9 bases between them. The CDR3 loop reads CSATTGYQPQHF. The CDR3 DNA follows: TGCAGTGCTACTACAGGGTATCAGCCCCAGCATTTT.

V usage is TRBV19 and J usage is TRBJ2-3, with D perhaps TRBD1 or TRBD2 (5 bases each). Per germline, CDR1 LNHDA and CDR2 SQIVND (reference sequence). The V end was cut by 6 bases, the J end by 0 bases, with 13 bases between. This CDR3 has 15 residues. CDR3 in DNA: TGTGCCAGTAGCCGGGGCCAAACTAGCACAGATACGCAGTATTTT. It translates to CASSRGQTSTDTQYF.

The CDR3 spells CASSPRESSGANVLTF. CDR3 DNA sequence: TGTGCCAGCAGCCCTCGGGAGAGCTCTGGGGCCAACGTCCTGACTTTC. This chain joins TRBV7-2 and TRBJ2-6; TRBD2 is a possible D gene (6 bases). Germline V lookup: CDR1 SGHTA, CDR2 FQGNSA. The V and J ends lost 5 bases and 0 bases respectively, with 11 bases between them. The CDR3 totals 16 residues.

The V call is TRBV11-3, the J call TRBJ2-1, with D possibly being TRBD2 (6 bases). Germline assignment: CDR1 SGHNT and CDR2 YENEEA. Trimming left V 5 bases short and J 0 bases short, with 11 bases between. The CDR3 sequence is 15 residues long. In DNA form, the CDR3 reads TGTGCCAGCAGCCCGCGGGGTAGCTCCTACAATGAGCAGTTCTTC. Amino acid sequence: CASSPRGSSYNEQFF.

The chain employs TRBV6-5 and TRBJ1-5; tentative D call: TRBD1 (5 bases). Trimming took off 4 bases at V and 4 bases at J, with 14 bases between the two ends. CDR1 is MNHEY and CDR2 is SVGAGI in the germline V gene. This CDR3 has 15 residues. The CDR3: CASSSSGRRNQPQHF. CDR3 DNA: TGTGCCAGCAGTTCATCGGGACGAAGGAATCAGCCCCAGCATTTT.

Regarding this clonotype: The final CDR3 position lacks the conserved phenylalanine or tryptophan, pointing to a likely read error. No DNA is shown, since the ends of the CDR3 on it are uncertain; the CDR3 is the one TCRdb lists. CDR3 amino acids: CASSLEPGRPMKV. J is TRBJ1-4 and V is TRBV7-2. The CDR3 is 13 amino acids in total, end residues counted. Germline V lookup: CDR1 SGHTA, CDR2 FQGNSA.

This clonotype was counted only a few times. The chain employs TRBV7-6 and TRBJ1-6; a weak D match, TRBD1 (5 bases). Trimming took off 5 bases at V and 6 bases at J, with 8 bases between the two ends. CDR1 SGHVS and CDR2 FNYEAQ come from the germline V gene. The CDR3 totals 13 residues. The CDR3 nucleotides are TGTGCCAGCAGCCTAGGGGTTAATTCACCCCTCCACTTT. This encodes CASSLGVNSPLHF.

This clonotype was seen only a few times. The chain employs TRBV6-5 and TRBJ2-7; unclear D gene. Germline values: CDR1 MNHEY, CDR2 SVGAGI. V was pared by 6 bases and J by 6 bases, with 9 bases between. This CDR3 contains 11 residues. This CDR3 is CASRRAGEQYF. CDR3 sequence (DNA): TGTGCCAGCAGGCGAGCAGGCGAGCAGTACTTC.

This clonotype was picked up a small number of times. This chain connects TRBV6-1 to TRBJ2-1; tentatively, D is TRBD1 (6 bases). This CDR3 comprises 13 residues. Germline CDR1 and CDR2: MNHNS and SASEGT. Trimming removed 8 bases from V and 4 bases from J, with 12 bases in between. This chain's CDR3 is CASSWTAYNEQFF. Written as DNA, the CDR3 is TGTGCCAGCTCCTGGACAGCTTACAATGAGCAGTTCTTC.

This clonotype is categorized as large. The J gene is TRBJ1-6, the V gene TRBV6-5; 9 bases are a match to TRBD1. Germline loops: CDR1 MNHEY, CDR2 SVGAGI. The ends lost 2 bases at V and 6 bases at J; junction bases unmatched: 2. CDR3 length: 15 amino acids. The CDR3: CASSYEDRGNSPLHF. The DNA for the CDR3 is TGTGCCAGCAGTTACGAGGACAGGGGTAATTCACCCCTCCACTTT.

The CDR3 DNA reads as TGTGCCAGCAGCCCCCGGCCATACGAGCAGTACTTC. Residues: CASSPRPYEQYF. V gene TRBV12-3 or TRBV12-4 combines with J gene TRBJ2-7; D unresolved. The CDR3 consists of 12 residues. V lost 6 bases and J lost 4, with 10 bases in between.

As DNA, the CDR3 is TGTGCCAGCAGCCGAGTAGAGCAGTACTTC. As protein: CASSRVEQYF. The rearrangement links TRBV28 to TRBJ2-7, with D unresolved. Germline V CDR1 and CDR2: MDHEN, SYDVKM. Trimming shortened V by 6 bases and J by 7 bases, and 7 bases separated the two germline ends. The CDR3 spans 10 residues.

This clonotype was observed a handful of times. CDR3 protein: CSVTSSGGDTQYF. CDR3 sequence (DNA): TGCAGCGTAACTAGTTCGGGTGGCGATACGCAGTATTTT. The chain couples TRBV29-1 to TRBJ2-3, with a possible D match to TRBD2 (5 bases). Trimming removed 6 bases from V and 6 bases from J, with 16 bases in between. The CDR3 has 13 residues. Germline V gives CDR1 SQVTM, CDR2 ANQGSEA.

V gene TRBV28 combines with J gene TRBJ1-5; D not certain. The germline V gene has CDR1 MDHEN and CDR2 SYDVKM. The CDR3 runs to 15 residues. V dropped 0 bases and J dropped 7 bases, with 13 bases sitting between them. CDR3 nucleotide sequence: TGTGCCAGCAGTTTATGGCCCGGGGATGGCCAGCCCCAGCATTTT. It specifies CASSLWPGDGQPQHF. The full variable domain, in which reference TRBV28 and TRBJ1-5 provide the parts outside the CDR3, is DVKVTQSSRYLVKRTGEKVFLECVQDMDHENMFWYRQDPGLGLRLIYFSYDVKMKEKGDIPEGYSVSREKKERFSLILESASTNQTSMYLCASSLWPGDGQPQHFGDGTRLSIL.

J is TRBJ1-6 and V is TRBV12-3 or TRBV12-4; weak D call: TRBD1 (6 bases). V was trimmed by 5 bases and J by 6 bases, leaving 14 bases between them. The CDR3 has 15 amino acids. CDR3 bases: TGTGCCAGCAGTCCCATGGGACAAACTAATTCACCCCTCCACTTT. It codes for CASSPMGQTNSPLHF.

V gene TRBV20-1 combines with J gene TRBJ2-1, with 11 bases aligning to TRBD2. J was trimmed by 4 bases and V by 5 bases; bases with no gene match: 4. From germline, CDR1 is DFQATT and CDR2 SNEGSKA (reference sequence). The CDR3 spans 14 residues. The CDR3 region has the DNA TGCAGTGCTGGGCTAGCGGGGGGATACAATGAGCAGTTCTTC. This codes for CSAGLAGGYNEQFF.

CDR3 nucleotide sequence: TGTGCCAGCAGTTTTACCGGCGGGAACACTGAAGCTTTCTTT. This sequence encodes CASSFTGGNTEAFF. The chain joins TRBV12-3 or TRBV12-4 to TRBJ1-1; D uncertain. The CDR3 length is 14 residues. V dropped 3 bases and J dropped 1 base, with 9 bases sitting between them.

Only a few counts were recorded for this clonotype. V usage is TRBV15 and J usage is TRBJ1-5; D is unresolved. Trimming removed 0 bases from V and 1 base from J, with 7 bases in between. CDR1 is LNHNV and CDR2 is YYDKDF in the germline V gene (reference sequence). CDR3 length equals 15 residues. The CDR3 DNA reads TGTGCCACCAGCAGAGATCGTAGGAGCAATCAGCCCCAGCATTTT. Translation: CATSRDRRSNQPQHF.

The rearrangement links TRBV7-2 to TRBJ2-3; weak D call: TRBD1 (5 bases). Per germline, CDR1 SGHTA and CDR2 FQGNSA. The CDR3 consists of 12 residues. Trimming pared 5 bases from V and 6 bases from J, leaving 9 bases between. The CDR3: CASSAWGDTQYF. The CDR3 DNA reads as TGTGCCAGCAGCGCCTGGGGCGATACGCAGTATTTT.

This chain uses TRBV4-1 with TRBJ2-1, with 7 bases identical to TRBD2. The length of the CDR3 is 17 residues. J gave up 4 bases and V 3 bases, and 12 bases lay outside the gene matches. Germline values: CDR1 MGHRA, CDR2 YSYEKL. The CDR3 nucleotides read TGCGCCAGCAGCCAGCCAAGCTCGCGGGAGTATTACAATGAGCAGTTCTTC. It yields the protein CASSQPSSREYYNEQFF.

This sequence joins TRBV5-1 and TRBJ1-1; D is unresolved. CDR3 length equals 13 residues. Germline V gives CDR1 SGHRS, CDR2 YFSETQ. Trimming shortened V by 4 bases and J by 1 base, and 8 bases separated the two germline ends. The CDR3 nucleotides are TGCGCCAGCAGCCGCTCGGGGAACACTGAAGCTTTCTTT. Its translation: CASSRSGNTEAFF. The full variable domain, its missing parts supplied by reference TRBV5-1 and TRBJ1-1, is KAGVTQTPRYLIKTRGQQVTLSCSPISGHRSVSWYQQTPGQGLQFLFEYFSETQRNKGNFPGRFSGRQFSNSRSEMNVSTLELGDSALYLCASSRSGNTEAFFGQGTRLTVV.

This clonotype was observed a few times. The chain is built from TRBV7-9 and TRBJ1-2, with no clear D. The CDR3 consists of 11 residues. Trimming removed 9 bases from V and 0 bases from J, with 5 bases in between. Germline values: CDR1 SEHNR, CDR2 FQNEAQ (reference sequence). CDR3 loop: CASQPNYGYTF. CDR3 DNA sequence: TGTGCCAGTCAGCCTAACTATGGCTACACCTTC. The whole variable domain, filled in from reference TRBV7-9 and TRBJ1-2, reads DTGVSQNPRHKITKRGQNVTFRCDPISEHNRLYWYRQTLGQGPEFLTYFQNEAQLEKSRLLSDRFSAERPKGSFSTLEIQRTEQGDSAMYLCASQPNYGYTFGSGTRLTVV.

The chain joins TRBV5-1 to TRBJ1-2; 7 nucleotides match TRBD1. Trimming at V came to 1 base and at J to 8 bases, leaving 5 bases not matched to a gene. The germline gives CDR1 SGHRS, CDR2 YFSETQ. The CDR3 has 13 amino acids. The CDR3 DNA sequence: TGCGCCAGCAGCTTGCCGACAGGGATCGGCTACACCTTC. Residues: CASSLPTGIGYTF.

This clonotype came up a few times. The J gene is TRBJ2-5, the V gene TRBV5-4; TRBD1 matches 9 bases. This CDR3 is 15 amino acids long. Unmatched junction bases numbered 6, after V lost 3 bases and J lost 3 bases. CDR1 SGHNT and CDR2 YYREEE come from the germline V gene (reference sequence). DNA for the CDR3: TGTGCCAGCAGCTGGGGACAGGGAAAAGAAGAGACCCAGTACTTC. Amino acid sequence: CASSWGQGKEETQYF.